These 29 T cell receptor beta chains were sequenced from one sample in a study of blood T cell repertoires in COVID-19 (TCRdb year 2020). Library creation used the immunoSEQ multiplex PCR assay. TCRdb carries this immuneACCESS record with in-frame sequences only. Its versions omit some clonotypes, under half of them owing to an unresolved V gene in the studies checked, with the rest unexplained. This sample gives tens of thousands of clones in total; about 88% of them show up just once. The top ten constitute approximately 17% of the sample. Sequenced input: peripheral blood. These receptors came from a man in his sixties or seventies with active COVID-19.

This clone was counted a single time. The chain couples TRBV6-1 to TRBJ1-5; 8 nucleotides align to TRBD1. Germline V gives CDR1 MNHNS, CDR2 SASEGT. CDR3 length equals 16 residues. V shed 3 bases, J shed 3 bases, and the junction held 7 bases outside the gene matches. CDR3 loop: CASSETDRGHNQPQHF. The DNA for the CDR3 is TGTGCCAGCAGTGAGACAGACAGGGGCCACAATCAGCCCCAGCATTTT.

V and J are TRBV7-3 and TRBJ1-1; tentative D call: TRBD1 (5 bases). From germline, CDR1 is SGHTA and CDR2 FQGTGA. CDR3 length: 12 residues. With 4 bases removed from V and 9 bases from J, the gap between germline ends came to 12 bases. The CDR3 loop is CASSSSDSKAFF. DNA for the CDR3: TGTGCCAGCAGCTCATCAGACAGTAAAGCTTTCTTT.

The chain has TRBV5-1 and TRBJ2-3; 10 bases are a match to TRBD2. The V segment lost 1 base and the J segment 6 bases; nucleotides outside the gene matches: 11. Germline lookup yields CDR1 SGHRS and CDR2 YFSETQ. The CDR3 is 17 residues long. The CDR3 nucleotides read TGCGCCAGCAGCTTGACGGTCCTAGCGGGAGCCTCCGATACGCAGTATTTT. Its translation is CASSLTVLAGASDTQYF.

The chain joins TRBV4-2 to TRBJ1-6, with 7 bases aligning to TRBD1. The ends lost 0 bases at V and 7 bases at J; junction bases unmatched: 12. Germline assignment: CDR1 LGHNA and CDR2 YNFKEQ. This CDR3 spans 18 amino acids. This CDR3 reads CASSQDLGRGDLNSPLHF. The CDR3 DNA reads as TGTGCCAGCAGCCAAGATTTGGGCAGGGGGGATTTGAATTCACCCCTCCACTTT.

The V gene is TRBV29-1, the J gene TRBJ2-1; tentatively, D is TRBD2 (5 bases). In germline, CDR1 is SQVTM, CDR2 ANQGSEA. The CDR3 has 11 residues. With 3 bases removed from V and 8 bases from J, the gap between germline ends came to 8 bases. CDR3 sequence: CSVDRGHEQFF. Written as DNA, the CDR3 is TGCAGCGTTGATCGGGGTCATGAGCAGTTCTTC.

In the case of this clone: Other nucleotide sequences in the sample specify the same CDR3. The J gene is TRBJ1-1, the V gene TRBV28, with D possibly matching TRBD1 (5 bases). Germline V lookup: CDR1 MDHEN, CDR2 SYDVKM. V dropped 2 bases and J dropped 1 base, with 11 bases sitting between them. The CDR3 has 15 residues. CDR3 residues: CASSLGGMRNTEAFF. Here the CDR3 DNA reads TGTGCCAGCAGTTTAGGGGGGATGAGGAACACTGAAGCTTTCTTT.

This chain links TRBV12-5 with TRBJ1-5; 8 bases match TRBD1. V was pared by 6 bases and J by 4 bases, with 5 bases of the junction left unmatched. The CDR3 has 14 amino acids. In germline, CDR1 is LGHNT, CDR2 FRNRAP. Here the CDR3 DNA reads TGTGCTAGTGGGACAGGGGAGTCAAATCAGCCCCAGCATTTT. Its translation is CASGTGESNQPQHF.

This chain joins TRBV7-2 and TRBJ2-1, with 8 bases identical to TRBD1. Germline V gene lookup returns CDR1 SGHTA and CDR2 FQGNSA. The CDR3 consists of 13 residues. The ends lost 3 bases at V and 8 bases at J; junction bases unmatched: 3. The CDR3 DNA reads as TGTGCCAGCAGCTTCGCAGGGGGCGATGAGCAGTTCTTC. It is translated as CASSFAGGDEQFF.

The chain uses TRBV5-1 and TRBJ2-7, with 8 bases aligning to TRBD2. J gave up 2 bases and V 7 bases, and 11 bases lay outside the gene matches. This CDR3 spans 15 amino acids. Looked up from germline, CDR1 is SGHRS and CDR2 is YFSETQ. CDR3 in DNA: TGCGCCAGCCAGACTGACAGCGGGAGAGCCTACGAGCAGTACTTC. Residues: CASQTDSGRAYEQYF.

The chain links TRBV10-3 to TRBJ1-2; 9 positions match TRBD1. The germline gives CDR1 ENHRY, CDR2 SYGVKD. CDR3 length equals 16 residues. V lost 6 bases to trimming and J lost 7 bases; unmatched junction nucleotides: 15. CDR3 region: CAISPGTGNSKGGYTF. CDR3 bases: TGTGCCATCAGCCCAGGGACAGGGAACTCAAAAGGTGGCTACACCTTC.

This sequence joins TRBV9 and TRBJ2-5; unclear D gene. V lost 1 base and J 0 bases, leaving 7 bases between the germline ends. Per the germline V gene, CDR1 is SGDLS and CDR2 is YYNGEE. This CDR3 has 14 residues. The CDR3 region has the DNA TGTGCCAGCAGCGTAAGCTCGTACCAAGAGACCCAGTACTTC. Its protein is CASSVSSYQETQYF.

J is TRBJ2-1 and V is TRBV2; TRBD2 aligns across 7 bases. V dropped 1 base and J dropped 8; count of bases not matched to a gene: 14. Germline values: CDR1 SNHLY, CDR2 FYNNEI. The CDR3 runs 17 residues. The CDR3 loop is CASSEGRSAGEGHEQFF. The CDR3 DNA sequence: TGTGCCAGCAGTGAAGGAAGGTCGGCGGGGGAGGGCCATGAGCAGTTCTTC.

The J gene is TRBJ2-1, the V gene TRBV15; TRBD2 agrees at 10 bases. The V and J ends lost 1 base and 9 bases, in that order; junction bases with no gene match: 9. The CDR3 is made up of 16 amino acids. Looked up from germline, CDR1 is LNHNV and CDR2 is YYDKDF (reference sequence). The CDR3 reads CATSRVRASGSTEQFF. Here the CDR3 DNA reads TGTGCCACCAGCAGAGTCCGGGCTAGCGGGAGCACTGAGCAGTTCTTC.

This clone came up a few times. The rearrangement joins TRBV2 to TRBJ1-6; D is unclear. CDR1 and CDR2 (germline): SNHLY, FYNNEI. V was cut by 7 bases and J by 12 bases, with 16 bases left in between. The CDR3 covers 13 residues. The CDR3 region has the DNA TGTGCCAGCAATCCCACCCCGGAGGGACCCCTCCACTTT. Amino acid sequence: CASNPTPEGPLHF.

The chain uses TRBV29-1 and TRBJ2-7; 7 nucleotides align to TRBD1. The CDR3 runs 14 residues. From germline, CDR1 is SQVTM and CDR2 ANQGSEA. V was pared by 6 bases and J by 2 bases, with 10 bases of the junction left unmatched. The CDR3 region is CSVYRQGRAYEQYF. The CDR3 bases are TGCAGCGTCTATCGACAGGGCCGGGCCTACGAGCAGTACTTC.

The chain is built from TRBV5-4 and TRBJ1-2; D perhaps matches TRBD1 (6 bases). CDR1 SGHNT and CDR2 YYREEE come from the germline V gene (reference sequence). Trimming stripped 4 bases from V and 1 base from J, with 11 bases between. CDR3 length: 14 residues. This CDR3 reads CASSPGQVNYGYTF. CDR3 DNA sequence: TGTGCCAGCAGCCCGGGACAAGTTAACTATGGCTACACCTTC.

This chain connects TRBV7-2 to TRBJ2-7; TRBD2 matches at 8 bases. The V gene end was trimmed by 3 bases and the J gene end by 3 bases; junction bases not matched to a gene: 7. This CDR3 comprises 15 residues. The germline V gene has CDR1 SGHTA and CDR2 FQGNSA. DNA of the CDR3: TGTGCCAGCAGCTTTCAGCGGGGGTTGCTCTACGAGCAGTACTTC. This sequence encodes CASSFQRGLLYEQYF.

The chain carries TRBV25-1 and TRBJ1-4, with D possibly matching TRBD1 (6 bases). The germline V and J ends were trimmed by 4 bases and 8 bases, with 11 bases remaining between them. CDR1 and CDR2 from the germline V gene are MGHDK and SYGVNS. The CDR3 is 13 residues long. CDR3 nucleotides: TGTGCCAGCAGTGGGCAGGGGAAAGAAAAACTGTTTTTT. This codes for CASSGQGKEKLFF.

This chain connects TRBV24-1 to TRBJ2-2; TRBD2 matches at 9 bases. This CDR3 is built from 17 residues. The junction had 4 bases not matched to a gene; V was cut back by 3 bases and J by 0 bases. CDR1 is KGHDR, CDR2 SFDVKD, per germline. For the CDR3, the DNA is TGTGCCACCAGTGATGGTAGCGGGAGACCGAACACCGGGGAGCTGTTTTTT. This gives the protein CATSDGSGRPNTGELFF.

The genes are TRBV7-2 and TRBJ2-3; 12 bases fit TRBD2. CDR3 length: 17 amino acids. Losses at the gene ends were 4 bases for V and 5 bases for J; bases not matched to a gene: 10. Germline-derived CDR1 and CDR2 are SGHTA and FQGNSA. The CDR3 DNA reads as TGTGCCAGCAGCTCCAGACTAGCGGGAGTCGTTGGAGATACGCAGTATTTT. This codes for CASSSRLAGVVGDTQYF.

This chain joins TRBV11-2 and TRBJ2-3; TRBD2 matches 8 bases. Germline V CDR1 and CDR2: SGHAT, FQNNGV. V shed 4 bases, J shed 5 bases, and the junction held 11 bases outside the gene matches. This CDR3 has 16 amino acids. The CDR3 DNA is TGTGCCAGCAGCTCCGGAGGGAGCGGGAGTAGAGATACGCAGTATTTT. Translation: CASSSGGSGSRDTQYF.

The rearrangement uses TRBV28 and TRBJ1-1; the D gene is possibly TRBD1 (5 bases). Germline V lookup: CDR1 MDHEN, CDR2 SYDVKM. V lost 5 bases to trimming and J lost 4 bases, with 14 bases between them. The CDR3 length is 14 residues. CDR3 in amino acids: CASSPPRRGTEAFF. CDR3 nucleotide sequence: TGTGCCAGCAGTCCTCCCAGAAGGGGCACTGAAGCTTTCTTT.

The chain recombines TRBV7-3 with TRBJ2-3; D is unclear. Per germline, CDR1 SGHTA and CDR2 FQGTGA. The CDR3 length is 13 residues. V lost 5 bases to trimming and J lost 2 bases, with 8 bases between them. The CDR3 bases are TGTGCCAGCAGCCCTCGCTACACAGATACGCAGTATTTT. Protein: CASSPRYTDTQYF.

This clone has only one observation. CDR3 residues: CASSLRQGLAGEGEDTQYF. The CDR3, as DNA: TGTGCCAGCAGCTTACGCCAGGGACTAGCGGGAGAAGGGGAAGATACGCAGTATTTT. V and J are TRBV9 and TRBJ2-3; 14 nucleotides align to TRBD2. Per the germline V gene, CDR1 is SGDLS and CDR2 is YYNGEE. Trimming took 4 bases from V and 5 from J; bases not matched to a gene: 15. There are 19 residues in the CDR3.

This clone showed up just a few times. The chain couples TRBV5-4 to TRBJ2-2; TRBD2 matches 9 bases. The CDR3 spans 17 residues. Germline CDR1 SGHNT, CDR2 YYREEE (reference sequence). Trimming cost V 0 bases and J 6 bases; bases outside gene matches: 9. The CDR3 DNA is TGTGCCAGCAGCTTGGCTTGGCGGGAGGGCGGGTCCGGGGAGCTGTTTTTT. Translated: CASSLAWREGGSGELFF.

V is TRBV28 and J is TRBJ2-1; 9 bases line up with TRBD2. Germline-derived CDR1 and CDR2 are MDHEN and SYDVKM. This CDR3 is 17 amino acids long. J was trimmed by 6 bases and V by 5 bases; bases with no gene match: 14. The CDR3 here is CASSPPRFAGGRNEQFF. CDR3 bases: TGTGCCAGCAGTCCCCCTCGGTTTGCGGGAGGGCGCAATGAGCAGTTCTTC.

The chain employs TRBV28 and TRBJ1-3; D gene ambiguous. Germline loops: CDR1 MDHEN, CDR2 SYDVKM. The CDR3 runs 12 residues. V shed 4 bases and J shed 4 bases, with 5 bases lying between them. The CDR3 protein is CASSSLGNTIYF. CDR3 coding DNA: TGTGCCAGCAGTTCTTTGGGAAACACCATATATTTT.

The rearrangement uses TRBV4-3 and TRBJ2-1; the match to TRBD2 covers 12 bases. The length of the CDR3 is 18 residues. CDR1 is LGHNA and CDR2 is YSLEER in the germline V gene. Germline trimming cut 0 bases from V and 8 bases from J; bases unmatched to any gene: 11. The CDR3 spells CASSQDFSSSGREDEQFF. The CDR3 coding sequence is TGCGCCAGCAGCCAAGATTTCTCTTCTAGCGGGAGGGAAGATGAGCAGTTCTTC.

J is TRBJ2-1 and V is TRBV7-3; D not certain. CDR1 is SGHTA and CDR2 is FQGTGA in the germline V gene. Trimming cost V 0 bases and J 6 bases, with 12 bases left between them. This CDR3 has 15 amino acids. As DNA, the CDR3 is TGTGCCAGCAGCTTAACAGCTGACATACCCAATGAGCAGTTCTTC. Protein sequence: CASSLTADIPNEQFF. Full variable domain (outside the CDR3, taken from reference TRBV7-3 and TRBJ2-1): GAGVSQTPSNKVTEKGKYVELRCDPISGHTALYWYRQSLGQGPEFLIYFQGTGAADDSGLPNDRFFAVRPEGSVSTLKIQRTERGDSAVYLCASSLTADIPNEQFFGPGTRLTVL.